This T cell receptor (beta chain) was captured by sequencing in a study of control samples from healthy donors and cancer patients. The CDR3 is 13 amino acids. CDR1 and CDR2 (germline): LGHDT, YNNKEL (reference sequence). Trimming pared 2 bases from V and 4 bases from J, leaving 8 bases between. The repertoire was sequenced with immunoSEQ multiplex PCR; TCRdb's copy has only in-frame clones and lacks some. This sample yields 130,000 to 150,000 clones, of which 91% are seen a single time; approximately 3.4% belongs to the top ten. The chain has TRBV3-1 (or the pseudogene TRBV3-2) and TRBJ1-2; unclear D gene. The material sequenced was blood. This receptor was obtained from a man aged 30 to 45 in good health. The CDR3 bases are TGTGCCAGCAGCCAAAATGTCCTCTATGGCTACACCTTC. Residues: CASSQNVLYGYTF.